These T cell receptor beta chains were read from a single sample in a study of shared clonotypes between healthy human individuals. The data were produced by immunoSEQ multiplex PCR, yet TCRdb's version contains in-frame clones alone and is incomplete. Found here are about 700,000 clones, roughly 70% of them singletons; the top ten hold roughly 1.7%. Sequencing used memory CD4+ T cells sorted from blood. These receptors were collected from a woman in her twenties or thirties in good health. Both conserved end residues are part of each CDR3. The D gene is left open where the match is weak. Not every row has a clone size; where given, it reads once, few, many or a size class.

CDR3aa: CASSSEPGLGIDTQYF
CDR3nt: TGTGCCAGCAGCTCCGAGCCGGGACTAGGTATAGATACGCAGTATTTT
v_gene: TRBV5-6
abundance: -
d_gene: TRBD2
j_gene: TRBJ2-3

CDR3aa: CASSLRTSGRHEQFF
CDR3nt: TGTGCCAGTAGTCTCCGGACTAGCGGGAGACATGAGCAGTTCTTC
v_gene: TRBV19
abundance: -
d_gene: TRBD2
j_gene: TRBJ2-1

CDR3aa: CASSFTQFGQGHIYF
CDR3nt: TGTGCCAGCAGCTTTACCCAATTCGGACAGGGTCACATATATTTT
v_gene: TRBV11-2
abundance: -
d_gene: TRBD1
j_gene: TRBJ1-3

CDR3aa: CASGQPNYGYTF
CDR3nt: TGTGCCAGCGGACAGCCTAACTATGGCTACACCTTC
v_gene: TRBV25-1
abundance: -
d_gene: -
j_gene: TRBJ1-2

CDR3aa: CSAPTVPEAFF
CDR3nt: TGCAGTGCCCCGACAGTCCCTGAAGCTTTCTTT
v_gene: TRBV20-1
abundance: -
d_gene: -
j_gene: TRBJ1-1

CDR3aa: CASSYEEEGRHYEQYF
CDR3nt: TGTGCCAGCAGCTACGAGGAGGAAGGGCGACACTACGAGCAGTACTTC
v_gene: TRBV21-1
abundance: -
d_gene: -
j_gene: TRBJ2-7

CDR3aa: CASTTRQGIKETQYF
CDR3nt: TGTGCCAGCACAACTCGGCAGGGCATCAAAGAGACCCAGTACTTC
v_gene: TRBV28
abundance: -
d_gene: -
j_gene: TRBJ2-5

CDR3aa: CASTMSLTGIDGYTF
CDR3nt: TGTGCCAGCACCATGAGCCTGACAGGGATTGATGGCTACACCTTC
v_gene: TRBV6-1
abundance: few
d_gene: TRBD1
j_gene: TRBJ1-2

CDR3aa: CASRGWDSAYNEQFF
CDR3nt: TGTGCCAGCCGGGGGTGGGACAGCGCTTACAATGAGCAGTTCTTC
v_gene: TRBV19
abundance: -
d_gene: -
j_gene: TRBJ2-1

CDR3aa: CASSADREPSGYTF
CDR3nt: TGTGCCAGCAGCGCAGACAGGGAACCTAGCGGCTACACCTTC
v_gene: TRBV5-4
abundance: -
d_gene: TRBD1
j_gene: TRBJ1-2

CDR3aa: CASSSQGLSTDTQYF
CDR3nt: TGTGCCAGCAGTTCACAGGGCTTAAGCACAGATACGCAGTATTTT
v_gene: TRBV28
abundance: -
d_gene: -
j_gene: TRBJ2-3

CDR3aa: CASSMGAVGPYEQYF
CDR3nt: TGTGCCAGTAGTATGGGAGCAGTTGGGCCCTACGAGCAGTACTTC
v_gene: TRBV19
abundance: -
d_gene: -
j_gene: TRBJ2-7

CDR3aa: CASSTEGQGAYEQYF
CDR3nt: TGTGCCAGCAGTACCGAGGGACAGGGGGCTTACGAGCAGTACTTC
v_gene: TRBV28
abundance: -
d_gene: TRBD1
j_gene: TRBJ2-7

CDR3aa: CATSSQGQVQPQHF
CDR3nt: TGTGCCACCAGCAGCCAGGGGCAGGTTCAGCCCCAGCATTTT
v_gene: TRBV15
abundance: few
d_gene: -
j_gene: TRBJ1-5

CDR3aa: CSVGSSVGETQYF
CDR3nt: TGCAGCGTTGGGTCTAGCGTTGGGGAGACCCAGTACTTC
v_gene: TRBV29-1
abundance: -
d_gene: -
j_gene: TRBJ2-5

CDR3aa: CASSDLLRAAYEQYF
CDR3nt: TGTGCCAGCAGTGATCTTTTGAGGGCGGCCTACGAGCAGTACTTC
v_gene: TRBV6-1
abundance: -
d_gene: -
j_gene: TRBJ2-7

CDR3aa: CASSATGDYGYTF
CDR3nt: TGCGCCAGCAGTGCAACAGGGGACTATGGCTACACCTTC
v_gene: TRBV10-2
abundance: many
d_gene: TRBD1
j_gene: TRBJ1-2

CDR3aa: CASTLGSNNYGYTF
CDR3nt: TGTGCCAGCACCCTTGGATCGAATAACTATGGCTACACCTTC
v_gene: TRBV2
abundance: once
d_gene: -
j_gene: TRBJ1-2

CDR3aa: CASSLGPLGFTDYEQYF
CDR3nt: TGTGCCAGCAGCTTAGGCCCCCTCGGCTTCACCGACTACGAGCAGTACTTC
v_gene: TRBV13
abundance: once
d_gene: -
j_gene: TRBJ2-7

CDR3aa: CASSVAGQWKTQYF
CDR3nt: TGTGCCAGCAGCGTAGCGGGCCAATGGAAGACCCAGTACTTC
v_gene: TRBV9
abundance: -
d_gene: -
j_gene: TRBJ2-5

CDR3aa: CASSQAGGRSYEQYF
CDR3nt: TGCGCCAGCAGCCAAGCTGGGGGCCGGTCCTACGAGCAGTACTTC
v_gene: TRBV4-1
abundance: once
d_gene: -
j_gene: TRBJ2-7

CDR3aa: CASSSSHRAVPQETQYF
CDR3nt: TGTGCCAGCAGCTCTTCCCACAGGGCAGTCCCACAAGAGACCCAGTACTTC
v_gene: TRBV13
abundance: few
d_gene: -
j_gene: TRBJ2-5

CDR3aa: CATTGVRDEAFF
CDR3nt: TGTGCCACAACCGGGGTGCGCGATGAGGCTTTCTTT
v_gene: TRBV6-5
abundance: many
d_gene: -
j_gene: TRBJ1-1

CDR3aa: CASSQDLNTNTGELFF
CDR3nt: TGTGCCAGCAGCCAAGATTTGAACACCAACACCGGGGAGCTGTTTTTT
v_gene: TRBV4-2
abundance: -
d_gene: -
j_gene: TRBJ2-2

CDR3aa: CASSELLEAYEQYF
CDR3nt: TGTGCCAGCAGTGAACTTTTGGAGGCCTACGAGCAGTACTTC
v_gene: TRBV6-1
abundance: -
d_gene: -
j_gene: TRBJ2-7

CDR3aa: CSVKGTGINQETQYF
CDR3nt: TGCAGCGTGAAGGGGACAGGGATAAACCAAGAGACCCAGTACTTC
v_gene: TRBV29-1
abundance: few
d_gene: TRBD1
j_gene: TRBJ2-5

CDR3aa: CASSLNPEAKNYGYTF
CDR3nt: TGCGCCAGCAGCTTGAACCCCGAGGCTAAGAACTATGGCTACACCTTC
v_gene: TRBV5-1
abundance: -
d_gene: -
j_gene: TRBJ1-2

CDR3aa: CASSLNGDSYEQYF
CDR3nt: TGCGCCAGCAGCTTGAACGGGGACTCCTACGAGCAGTACTTC
v_gene: TRBV5-1
abundance: -
d_gene: -
j_gene: TRBJ2-7

CDR3aa: CASSESGSGRYNEQFF
CDR3nt: TGTGCCAGCAGTGAATCGGGTAGCGGGAGGTACAATGAGCAGTTCTTC
v_gene: TRBV25-1
abundance: -
d_gene: TRBD2
j_gene: TRBJ2-1

CDR3aa: CASRPHGGELSGANVLTF
CDR3nt: TGTGCCAGTAGGCCCCACGGGGGTGAATTATCTGGGGCCAACGTCCTGACTTTC
v_gene: TRBV19
abundance: few
d_gene: -
j_gene: TRBJ2-6

CDR3aa: CASSWGYQETQYF
CDR3nt: TGTGCCAGTAGTTGGGGGTACCAAGAGACCCAGTACTTC
v_gene: TRBV19
abundance: -
d_gene: -
j_gene: TRBJ2-5

CDR3aa: CAISQGHNQPQHF
CDR3nt: TGTGCCATCAGCCAGGGGCACAATCAGCCCCAGCATTTT
v_gene: TRBV10-3
abundance: few
d_gene: -
j_gene: TRBJ1-5

CDR3aa: CASSVGGDTQYF
CDR3nt: TGTGCCAGCAGCGTAGGGGGAGATACGCAGTATTTT
v_gene: TRBV9
abundance: -
d_gene: -
j_gene: TRBJ2-3

CDR3aa: CASSTSGRTEQFF
CDR3nt: TGTGCCAGTAGTACTAGCGGGAGGACTGAGCAGTTCTTC
v_gene: TRBV19
abundance: once
d_gene: TRBD2
j_gene: TRBJ2-1

CDR3aa: CASSLLTSGRKTDTQYF
CDR3nt: TGTGCCAGCAGTCTATTAACTAGCGGGAGGAAAACAGATACGCAGTATTTT
v_gene: TRBV27
abundance: -
d_gene: TRBD2
j_gene: TRBJ2-3

CDR3aa: CASSPLKDSGLVF
CDR3nt: TGTGCCAGCTCACCACTTAAGGACAGCGGTCTAGTCTTT
v_gene: TRBV18
abundance: -
d_gene: -
j_gene: TRBJ1-3

CDR3aa: CASSLAGSKETQYF
CDR3nt: TGTGCCAGCAGCTTAGCTGGCAGTAAAGAGACCCAGTACTTC
v_gene: TRBV4-2
abundance: -
d_gene: -
j_gene: TRBJ2-5

CDR3aa: CASSYSVQGNTEAFF
CDR3nt: TGTGCCAGCAGTTACTCCGTTCAGGGGAACACTGAAGCTTTCTTT
v_gene: TRBV6-5
abundance: -
d_gene: -
j_gene: TRBJ1-1

CDR3aa: CASSEGNQPQHF
CDR3nt: TGTGCCAGCAGTGAAGGTAATCAGCCCCAGCATTTT
v_gene: TRBV25-1
abundance: few
d_gene: -
j_gene: TRBJ1-5

CDR3aa: CASASSSSSVGSNQPQHF
CDR3nt: TGTGCCAGCGCGTCTTCGAGTTCTAGCGTGGGTAGCAATCAGCCCCAGCATTTT
v_gene: TRBV2
abundance: -
d_gene: -
j_gene: TRBJ1-5

CDR3aa: CASSPQGDQPQHF
CDR3nt: TGTGCCAGTAGCCCACAGGGTGATCAGCCCCAGCATTTT
v_gene: TRBV19
abundance: -
d_gene: -
j_gene: TRBJ1-5

CDR3aa: CASSSQGMNTEAFF
CDR3nt: TGCGCCAGCAGCTCCCAGGGAATGAACACTGAAGCTTTCTTT
v_gene: TRBV5-1
abundance: -
d_gene: -
j_gene: TRBJ1-1

CDR3aa: CASSIDREQYF
CDR3nt: TGTGCCAGCAGTATTGACCGGGAGCAGTACTTC
v_gene: TRBV28
abundance: many
d_gene: -
j_gene: TRBJ2-7

CDR3aa: CASSSSEGTNYNEQFF
CDR3nt: TGTGCCAGCAGCTCCTCCGAGGGGACTAACTACAATGAGCAGTTCTTC
v_gene: TRBV11-1
abundance: -
d_gene: TRBD2
j_gene: TRBJ2-1

CDR3aa: CASSLVGNQPQHF
CDR3nt: TGTGCCAGCAGCTTAGTCGGCAATCAGCCCCAGCATTTT
v_gene: TRBV7-2
abundance: -
d_gene: -
j_gene: TRBJ1-5

CDR3aa: CAISGQGPRGEQFF
CDR3nt: TGTGCCATCAGTGGCCAGGGGCCCCGGGGTGAGCAGTTCTTC
v_gene: TRBV10-3
abundance: -
d_gene: -
j_gene: TRBJ2-1

CDR3aa: CATSRGHSAQQETQYF
CDR3nt: TGTGCCACCAGCAGAGGGCATAGCGCGCAACAAGAGACCCAGTACTTC
v_gene: TRBV15
abundance: few
d_gene: -
j_gene: TRBJ2-5

CDR3aa: CASSEVRVTEAFF
CDR3nt: TGTGCCAGCAGTGAAGTTAGGGTAACTGAAGCTTTCTTT
v_gene: TRBV6-1
abundance: -
d_gene: -
j_gene: TRBJ1-1

CDR3aa: CASSLRQFLTGELFF
CDR3nt: TGTGCCAGCAGTTTAAGACAGTTCCTGACCGGGGAGCTGTTTTTT
v_gene: TRBV28
abundance: -
d_gene: -
j_gene: TRBJ2-2